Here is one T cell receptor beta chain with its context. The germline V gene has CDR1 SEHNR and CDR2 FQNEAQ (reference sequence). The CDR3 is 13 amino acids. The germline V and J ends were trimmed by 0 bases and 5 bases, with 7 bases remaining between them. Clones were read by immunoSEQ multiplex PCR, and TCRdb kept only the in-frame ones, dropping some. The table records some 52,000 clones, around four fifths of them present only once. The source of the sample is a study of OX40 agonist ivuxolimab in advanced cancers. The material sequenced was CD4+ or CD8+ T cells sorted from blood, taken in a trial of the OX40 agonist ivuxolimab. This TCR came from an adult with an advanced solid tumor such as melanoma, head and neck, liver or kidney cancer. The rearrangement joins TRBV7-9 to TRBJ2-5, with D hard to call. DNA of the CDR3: TGTGCCAGCAGCTTAGCTGAGATTGAGACCCAGTACTTC. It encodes CASSLAEIETQYF.